The TCR beta chain under discussion was sequenced for a study of shared clonotypes between healthy human individuals. About this clone: Antigen unknown.

The trim removed 6 bases at V and 5 bases at J, leaving 9 bases unmatched. The germline CDR1 and CDR2 sequences are MNHNS and SASEGT. CDR3 size: 14 residues. Study-wide findings and caveats: Among donors, clonotype sharing was expected to be affected by sequencing depth.

On sorted subsets, replicate PCRs used about 200 ng DNA, or approximately 33,000 T cell genomes. Assay: immunoSEQ multiplex PCR; the TCRdb copy retains only in-frame clones and omits some. The sample consists of under 1,900,000 clones, 98% to 99% of them appearing once. This chain uses TRBV6-1 with TRBJ2-7; 8 nucleotides line up with TRBD1. The clonotype was recovered from a man younger than 40 in good health. Sequenced sample: naive CD4+ T cells sorted from blood. The subset was: CD45RA+ positively selected. CDR3 DNA: TGTGCCAGCAGAACCGGGACAGGTTGGGACGAGCAGTACTTC. As protein: CASRTGTGWDEQYF.